Below are 21 T cell receptor beta chains sequenced from a single sample in a study of CD8 T cells in ankylosing spondylitis (dated by TCRdb to the late 2010s). Points the paper makes about the study in general: A TCR beta motif made up of eight highly homologous amino acid variants appeared to be characteristic of blood from ankylosing spondylitis patients.

The receptor library was made with 5' RACE. This sample was sequenced with an Illumina HiSeq 2500. TCRdb's own reprocessing of the public reads used fastp at Q25 and MiXCR and kept productive beta chains. Rows are combined by CDR3 protein, so each entry shows the most common genes and DNA. For this sample the table gives around 770,000 distinct CDR3 sequences, of which about 11% were detected only once. The ten most abundant clones make up 0.51% of the sample. Antigens of these TCRs are unknown. The source material was blood, either unsorted or a sorted T cell fraction (not recorded which). These receptors were taken from a male donor with ankylosing spondylitis.

This clonotype occurred many times. This chain links TRBV3-1 with TRBJ2-1; D gene ambiguous. CDR1 LGHDT and CDR2 YNNKEL come from the germline V gene (reference sequence). The CDR3 sequence is 11 residues long. V lost 1 base, J lost 9 bases, and 4 bases lay in between. The DNA of the CDR3 is TGTGCCAGCAGCCAAGTGGGTGAGCAGTTCTTC. Protein sequence: CASSQVGEQFF.

The chain is built from TRBV5-1 and TRBJ1-2; D possibly corresponds to TRBD1 (6 bases). Germline V gene sequence: CDR1 SGHRS, CDR2 YFSETQ. This CDR3 contains 14 residues. Trimming cost V 4 bases and J 1 base, with 11 bases left between them. The CDR3: CASSPTGINYGYTF. DNA of the CDR3: TGCGCCAGCAGCCCGACAGGAATTAACTATGGCTACACCTTC.

This clonotype has a handful of counts. This sequence joins TRBV12-3 or TRBV12-4 and TRBJ2-7; the match to TRBD2 covers 7 bases. The length of the CDR3 is 14 residues. V trimming: 5 bases; J trimming: 3 bases; junction bases outside the gene matches: 7. CDR3 amino acids: CASSPGTTNYEQYF. CDR3 coding DNA: TGTGCCAGCAGTCCCGGGACTACAAACTACGAGCAGTACTTC.

The chain uses TRBV7-2 and TRBJ2-7; a possible D gene is TRBD1 (5 bases). Per the germline V gene, CDR1 is SGHTA and CDR2 is FQGNSA. CDR3 length: 14 residues. Trimming took 1 base from V and 6 from J, leaving 13 bases between them. CDR3 coding DNA: TGTGCCAGCAGCTTAGTAGGCAGGGCAGGCGAGCAGTACTTC. This sequence encodes CASSLVGRAGEQYF.

There are a few counts of this clonotype. The rearrangement uses TRBV23-1 and TRBJ1-5; D gene uncertain. TRBV23-1 is reported as an ORF; its role is uncertain. The CDR3 totals 13 residues. Trimming stripped 10 bases from V and 3 bases from J, with 13 bases between. CDR3: CATTSGFNQPQHF. CDR3 DNA sequence: TGCGCCACCACAAGTGGGTTCAATCAGCCCCAGCATTTT.

J is TRBJ2-4 and V is TRBV2, with D uncertain. The germline V gene encodes CDR1 SNHLY and CDR2 FYNNEI. CDR3 length: 16 residues. V shed 2 bases and J shed 4 bases, with 15 bases lying between them. In DNA form, the CDR3 reads TGTGCCAGCAGTGAAAACAGCCTAGGGATAAAAAACATTCAGTACTTC. This codes for CASSENSLGIKNIQYF.

V usage is TRBV11-1 and J usage is TRBJ1-1, with D uncertain. Germline lookup yields CDR1 SGHAT and CDR2 FQDESV (reference sequence). With 5 bases removed from V and 5 bases from J, the gap between germline ends came to 15 bases. The CDR3 has 14 residues. The CDR3 loop reads CASSPGRLGTEAFF. The CDR3 DNA reads as TGTGCCAGCAGCCCCGGGCGCCTAGGGACTGAAGCTTTCTTT.

V and J are TRBV7-2 and TRBJ2-4; D might be TRBD1 (5 bases). The V gene's germline CDR1 is SGHTA and CDR2 FQGNSA. This CDR3 is built from 14 residues. The V gene lost 6 bases and the J gene lost 8 bases, with 17 bases spanning the gap. The CDR3 DNA reads TGTGCCAGCAGTTGGATGGGGCGGCAAGACATTCAGTACTTC. It encodes CASSWMGRQDIQYF.

This clonotype was recorded a few times. The chain recombines TRBV5-1 with TRBJ2-5; D gene unclear. Between the trimmed V and J ends, which lost 0 bases and 6 bases, there was a span of 12 bases. CDR3 size: 14 residues. Germline V gene sequence: CDR1 SGHRS, CDR2 YFSETQ. CDR3 in DNA: TGCGCCAGCAGCTTGGGGAATTTGAGAAAGACCCAGTACTTC. It encodes CASSLGNLRKTQYF.

V and J are TRBV5-1 and TRBJ2-1, with a possible D match to TRBD1 (8 bases). Trimming shortened V by 4 bases and J by 6 bases, and 14 bases separated the two germline ends. Germline V CDR1 and CDR2: SGHRS, YFSETQ. The CDR3 has 14 residues. In DNA, the CDR3 is TGCGCCAGCAGCCCGGACAGGGAGGGCAATGAGCAGTTCTTC. Its protein is CASSPDREGNEQFF.

V and J are TRBV20-1 and TRBJ2-3, with 7 bases lining up with TRBD2. V trimming: 4 bases; J trimming: 4 bases; junction bases outside the gene matches: 5. The CDR3 sequence is 13 residues long. CDR1 and CDR2 (germline): DFQATT, SNEGSKA (reference sequence). In DNA, the CDR3 is TGCAGTGCTATGCGGGACTACCCAGATACGCAGTATTTT. It codes for CSAMRDYPDTQYF.

In its sample, this clonotype was seen a few times. The chain employs TRBV20-1 and TRBJ2-7; D might be TRBD1 (5 bases). CDR1 DFQATT and CDR2 SNEGSKA come from the germline V gene (reference sequence). Trimming pared 6 bases from V and 1 base from J, leaving 16 bases between. The CDR3 is 14 residues long. CDR3 loop: CSAASWTTSYEQYF. The CDR3 DNA sequence: TGCAGTGCGGCTAGTTGGACAACTTCCTACGAGCAGTACTTC.

This clonotype has just a few counts. The V and J genes are TRBV5-1 and TRBJ1-1; tentative D call: TRBD1 (5 bases). The CDR3 runs 13 residues. Between the trimmed V and J ends, which lost 2 bases and 5 bases, there was a span of 10 bases. Germline CDR1 SGHRS, CDR2 YFSETQ. This CDR3 reads CASSFEGRTEAFF. CDR3 coding DNA: TGCGCCAGCAGCTTTGAGGGGAGGACTGAAGCTTTCTTT.

The V call is TRBV7-2, the J call TRBJ2-5; D is perhaps TRBD1 (7 bases). V gave up 5 bases and J gave up 5 bases, with 18 bases separating them. Germline assignment: CDR1 SGHTA and CDR2 FQGNSA. This CDR3 contains 15 residues. The CDR3 is CASSPQVAGGETQYF. DNA of the CDR3: TGTGCCAGCAGCCCCCAAGTGGCAGGGGGGGAGACCCAGTACTTC.

The V call is TRBV9, the J call TRBJ2-3; D remains ambiguous. Trimming removed 0 bases at V and 7 bases at J, with 15 bases between. This CDR3 spans 15 amino acids. In germline, CDR1 is SGDLS, CDR2 YYNGEE. The CDR3 nucleotides are TGTGCCAGCAGCGTAGCTCCAGCCCGCACTTATACGCAGTATTTT. Translating gives CASSVAPARTYTQYF.

In its sample, this clonotype was seen a few times. The genes are TRBV29-1 and TRBJ2-2; D call uncertain. Germline loops: CDR1 SQVTM, CDR2 ANQGSEA. The CDR3 is 13 amino acids. The V end lost 4 bases, the J end lost 4 bases, and 10 bases lay between the germline ends. The CDR3 bases are TGCAGCGTTGGGGCTAGTGGCACCGGGGAGCTGTTTTTT. This sequence encodes CSVGASGTGELFF.

This clonotype turned up a few times. The chain links TRBV12-3 or TRBV12-4 to TRBJ1-1; D gene ambiguous. CDR3 length equals 14 residues. With 8 bases removed from V and 0 bases from J, the gap between germline ends came to 13 bases. The CDR3, as DNA: TGTGCCAGCTCTGAGGTCCCTTTGAACACTGAAGCTTTCTTT. Translation: CASSEVPLNTEAFF.

This clonotype was seen ten or more times. CDR3 residues: CSAKWGQETQYF. The CDR3 coding sequence is TGCAGTGCTAAATGGGGGCAAGAGACCCAGTACTTC. The chain carries TRBV20-1 and TRBJ2-5; D might be TRBD1 or TRBD2, each matching 5 bases. This CDR3 has 12 amino acids. The germline V gene encodes CDR1 DFQATT and CDR2 SNEGSKA (reference sequence). V was cut by 4 bases and J by 2 bases, with 8 bases left in between.

This clonotype came up a few times. The genes are TRBV7-9 and TRBJ2-3, with D possibly matching TRBD2 (6 bases). Germline V gene sequence: CDR1 SEHNR, CDR2 FQNEAQ (reference sequence). This CDR3 region has 15 residues. Trimming took 3 bases from V and 4 from J, leaving 14 bases between them. This CDR3 reads CASSFIPGVADTQYF. DNA of the CDR3: TGTGCCAGCAGCTTCATTCCGGGAGTGGCAGATACGCAGTATTTT.

This clonotype was seen repeatedly, ten times or more. The genes are TRBV6-5 and TRBJ1-6, with D possibly matching TRBD1 (6 bases). V dropped 0 bases and J dropped 9 bases, with 15 bases sitting between them. The CDR3 spans 16 residues. Germline CDR1 reads MNHEY; CDR2 reads SVGAGI. DNA of the CDR3: TGTGCCAGCAGTTACTCGAGACCAGGGGAAGGTTCACCCCTCCACTTT. Amino acids: CASSYSRPGEGSPLHF.

The rearrangement links TRBV6-1 to TRBJ1-6; D is unclear. Trimming shortened V by 6 bases and J by 0 bases, and 9 bases separated the two germline ends. CDR1 and CDR2 from the germline V gene are MNHNS and SASEGT. The CDR3 runs 15 residues. In DNA form, the CDR3 reads TGTGCCAGCAGGAGACTGAGCTCCTATAATTCACCCCTCCACTTT. This sequence encodes CASRRLSSYNSPLHF.